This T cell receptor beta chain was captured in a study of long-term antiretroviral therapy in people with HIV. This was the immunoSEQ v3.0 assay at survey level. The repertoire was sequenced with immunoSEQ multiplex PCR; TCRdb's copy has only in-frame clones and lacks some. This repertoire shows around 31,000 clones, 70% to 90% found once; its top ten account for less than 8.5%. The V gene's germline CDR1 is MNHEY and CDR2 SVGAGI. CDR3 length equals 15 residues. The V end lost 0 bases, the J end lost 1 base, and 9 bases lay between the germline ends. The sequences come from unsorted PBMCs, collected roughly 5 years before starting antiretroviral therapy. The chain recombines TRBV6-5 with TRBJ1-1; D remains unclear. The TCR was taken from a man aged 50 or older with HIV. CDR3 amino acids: CASSYSRAENTEAFF. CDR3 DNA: TGTGCCAGCAGTTACTCACGCGCAGAGAACACTGAAGCTTTCTTT.